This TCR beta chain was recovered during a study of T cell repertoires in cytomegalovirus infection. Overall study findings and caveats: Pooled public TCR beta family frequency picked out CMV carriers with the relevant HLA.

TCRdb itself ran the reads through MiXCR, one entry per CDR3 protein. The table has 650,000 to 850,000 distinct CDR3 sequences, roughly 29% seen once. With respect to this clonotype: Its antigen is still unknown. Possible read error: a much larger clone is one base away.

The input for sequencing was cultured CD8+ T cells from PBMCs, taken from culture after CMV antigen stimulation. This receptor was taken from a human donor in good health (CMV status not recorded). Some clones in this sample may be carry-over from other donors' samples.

The CDR3 reads CASSPPPGTGTDYDYTF. In nucleotides, the CDR3 is TGTGCCAGCAGCCCCCCTCCCGGGACAGGGACCGACTATGACTACACCTTC. The chain uses TRBV7-8 and TRBJ1-2, with TRBD1 matching over 9 bases. Germline V gene data show CDR1 as SGHVS and CDR2 as FQNEAQ. This CDR3 comprises 17 residues.